A single sample is the source of the 24 T cell receptor beta chains below, sequenced in a study of lymphopenia after photon versus proton radiotherapy. The assay was immunoSEQ multiplex PCR, and TCRdb's table has in-frame clones only and misses some. This table holds around 63,000 clones, approximately 84% found once. The sequenced sample was peripheral blood, obtained from a patient treated with photon-based radiotherapy. The receptor set was obtained from a man aged 35 to 55 with gastric cancer.

V and J are TRBV30 and TRBJ1-5; D remains unclear. The CDR3 length is 14 residues. Germline V gene data show CDR1 as GTSNPN and CDR2 as SVGIG (reference sequence). V lost 1 base, J lost 2 bases, and 9 bases lay in between. The CDR3: CAWSARMGNQPQHF. Written as DNA, the CDR3 is TGTGCCTGGAGTGCACGGATGGGCAATCAGCCCCAGCATTTT.

This chain uses TRBV7-9 with TRBJ2-7, with unresolved D. V lost 1 base and J lost 6, with 7 bases in between. The CDR3 loop spans 12 amino acids. Germline V CDR1 and CDR2: SEHNR, FQNEAQ (reference sequence). The CDR3 reads CASSLVQSEQYF. The CDR3 bases are TGTGCCAGCAGCTTAGTCCAGTCCGAGCAGTACTTC. The full variable domain, completed using reference TRBV7-9 and TRBJ2-7, is DTGVSQNPRHKITKRGQNVTFRCDPISEHNRLYWYRQTLGQGPEFLTYFQNEAQLEKSRLLSDRFSAERPKGSFSTLEIQRTEQGDSAMYLCASSLVQSEQYFGPGTRLTVT.

The chain combines TRBV6-1 with TRBJ1-6; D uncertain. The CDR3 spans 14 residues. The germline V gene has CDR1 MNHNS and CDR2 SASEGT. With 0 bases removed from V and 10 bases from J, the gap between germline ends came to 10 bases. The CDR3 protein is CASSEAGSSSPLHF. The CDR3 nucleotides read TGTGCCAGCAGTGAAGCTGGCTCTAGCTCACCCCTCCACTTT.

The J gene is TRBJ2-7, the V gene TRBV11-2, with 8 bases fitting TRBD2. Germline CDR1 is SGHAT and CDR2 is FQNNGV. The CDR3 has 14 residues. V trimming: 5 bases; J trimming: 2 bases; junction bases outside the gene matches: 5. The CDR3 DNA is TGTGCCAGCAGCACGCGGGGGGCACCCTACGAGCAGTACTTC. This gives the protein CASSTRGAPYEQYF.

The rearrangement uses TRBV6-1 and TRBJ1-2; D is uncertain. Germline lookup yields CDR1 MNHNS and CDR2 SASEGT. V lost 3 bases, J lost 3 bases, and 2 bases lay in between. This CDR3 has 11 amino acids. In DNA form, the CDR3 reads TGTGCCAGCAGTGACTACTATGGCTACACCTTC. It specifies CASSDYYGYTF.

The gene calls are TRBV18 and TRBJ1-3, with D perhaps TRBD1 (6 bases). The CDR3 has 16 amino acids. V was trimmed by 1 base and J by 0 bases, leaving 10 bases between them. Germline V gene lookup returns CDR1 KGHSH and CDR2 LQKENI. CDR3 protein: CASSPRLGASGNTIYF. The CDR3 region has the DNA TGTGCCAGCTCACCACGGCTGGGGGCCTCTGGAAACACCATATATTTT.

V gene TRBV27 combines with J gene TRBJ2-7, with D perhaps matching TRBD1 (6 bases). Germline V gene data show CDR1 as MNHEY and CDR2 as SMNVEV (reference sequence). The CDR3 consists of 15 residues. V lost 1 base and J lost 7, with 17 bases in between. DNA for the CDR3: TGTGCCAGCAGTTTATTGGGACATAGCCTAGGGGAGCAGTACTTC. Residues: CASSLLGHSLGEQYF.

The chain uses TRBV7-9 and TRBJ2-1; D is perhaps TRBD2 (5 bases). Trimming took 2 bases from V and 1 from J, leaving 12 bases between them. Germline loops: CDR1 SEHNR, CDR2 FQNEAQ (reference sequence). The CDR3 is 16 residues long. CDR3 sequence: CASSLSRGVSYNEQFF. CDR3 nucleotide sequence: TGTGCCAGCAGCTTAAGCCGGGGAGTGTCCTACAATGAGCAGTTCTTC.

The table lists this clone with a count of one. The chain combines TRBV5-1 with TRBJ2-7; D ambiguous. The CDR3 runs 14 residues. V was pared by 0 bases and J by 3 bases, with 10 bases between. CDR1 SGHRS and CDR2 YFSETQ come from the germline V gene. CDR3 loop: CASSLADTLYEQYF. The CDR3 bases are TGCGCCAGCAGCTTGGCCGACACCCTCTACGAGCAGTACTTC.

This chain joins TRBV14 and TRBJ1-2; 7 bases are a match to TRBD1. Trimming at V came to 0 bases and at J to 8 bases, leaving 6 bases not matched to a gene. The CDR3 length is 14 residues. Looked up from germline, CDR1 is SGHDN and CDR2 is FVKESK. For the CDR3, the DNA is TGTGCCAGCAGCCAAGATCGGAGGGGGCAAGGCTACACCTTC. It codes for CASSQDRRGQGYTF.

This chain connects TRBV7-9 to TRBJ1-3; a weak D match, TRBD1 (5 bases). Germline V gene data show CDR1 as SEHNR and CDR2 as FQNEAQ (reference sequence). The CDR3 sequence is 16 residues long. V was trimmed by 6 bases and J by 0 bases, leaving 15 bases between them. CDR3 DNA: TGTGCCAGCAGGCCCAGAGACAGTCCCTCTGGAAACACCATATATTTT. Its protein product is CASRPRDSPSGNTIYF.

The rearrangement uses TRBV19 and TRBJ1-5, with D hard to call. The CDR3 length is 14 residues. Germline loops: CDR1 LNHDA, CDR2 SQIVND (reference sequence). V was trimmed by 2 bases and J by 7 bases, leaving 12 bases between them. In DNA form, the CDR3 reads TGTGCCAGTAGTATATTGGGAGGACTGCAGCCCCAGCATTTT. Translation: CASSILGGLQPQHF.

The rearrangement links TRBV7-9 to TRBJ1-2; the D is unclear. The CDR3 loop spans 14 amino acids. Trimming shortened V by 1 base and J by 4 bases, and 10 bases separated the two germline ends. Germline lookup yields CDR1 SEHNR and CDR2 FQNEAQ (reference sequence). This CDR3 reads CASSLVVSLYGYTF. As DNA, the CDR3 is TGTGCCAGCAGCTTAGTGGTCAGTCTCTATGGCTACACCTTC.

A single count supports this clone. This sequence joins TRBV10-3 and TRBJ1-1; D gene unclear. The germline V gene has CDR1 ENHRY and CDR2 SYGVKD. With 7 bases removed from V and 0 bases from J, the gap between germline ends came to 18 bases. The CDR3 totals 16 residues. Written as DNA, the CDR3 is TGTGCCATCACCGACTATCTCCGGATCCTGAACACTGAAGCTTTCTTT. Protein sequence: CAITDYLRILNTEAFF.

V gene TRBV18 combines with J gene TRBJ2-3; 10 bases agree with TRBD1. This CDR3 comprises 16 residues. The J segment lost 0 bases and the V segment lost 3 bases, leaving 3 bases of the junction unmatched. Per germline, CDR1 KGHSH and CDR2 LQKENI. The CDR3 reads CASSPRQGASTDTQYF. The CDR3 DNA sequence: TGTGCCAGCTCACCCCGACAGGGGGCTAGCACAGATACGCAGTATTTT.

The chain joins TRBV7-8 to TRBJ1-6; tentatively, D is TRBD1 (5 bases). CDR1 is SGHVS and CDR2 is FQNEAQ in the germline V gene. V shed 5 bases and J shed 0 bases, with 11 bases lying between them. The CDR3 has 16 residues. In nucleotides, the CDR3 is TGTGCCAGCAGCCCCAGGGACCGCTCCTATAATTCACCCCTCCACTTT. Translating it yields CASSPRDRSYNSPLHF.

V and J are TRBV29-1 and TRBJ1-2; 8 bases match TRBD1. J gave up 5 bases and V 6 bases, and 8 bases lay outside the gene matches. The CDR3 covers 13 residues. Germline V gene data show CDR1 as SQVTM and CDR2 as ANQGSEA. The CDR3 loop reads CSVRPGGEYGYTF. CDR3 in DNA: TGCAGCGTCCGCCCAGGGGGCGAGTATGGCTACACCTTC.

The V call is TRBV18, the J call TRBJ1-5; the D gene is possibly TRBD1 (5 bases). The CDR3 runs 14 residues. CDR1 KGHSH and CDR2 LQKENI come from the germline V gene. V shed 1 base and J shed 3 bases, with 7 bases lying between them. CDR3 residues: CASSPQGPNQPQHF. CDR3 in DNA: TGTGCCAGCTCACCACAGGGGCCCAATCAGCCCCAGCATTTT.

The gene calls are TRBV4-1 and TRBJ2-2; D possibly corresponds to TRBD1 (7 bases). This CDR3 is 15 amino acids long. Trimming shortened V by 3 bases and J by 5 bases, and 13 bases separated the two germline ends. Looked up from germline, CDR1 is MGHRA and CDR2 is YSYEKL. In DNA form, the CDR3 reads TGCGCCAGCAGCCAGCGGGACAGACCAACCGGGGAGCTGTTTTTT. Translation: CASSQRDRPTGELFF.

This rearrangement joins TRBV19 to TRBJ1-2; TRBD1 aligns across 12 bases. V shed 3 bases and J 2 bases; nucleotides not matched to a gene: 4. The CDR3 covers 16 residues. The germline V gene has CDR1 LNHDA and CDR2 SQIVND (reference sequence). Here the CDR3 reads CASSIGGTGGNYGYTF. The CDR3, as DNA: TGTGCCAGTAGTATTGGAGGGACAGGGGGCAACTATGGCTACACCTTC.

This sequence joins TRBV30 and TRBJ1-3; TRBD1 matches at 12 bases. This CDR3 contains 15 residues. J lost 5 bases, V lost 0 bases, and 2 bases had no gene match. CDR1 is GTSNPN and CDR2 is SVGIG in the germline V gene (reference sequence). CDR3 nucleotide sequence: TGTGCCTGGAGTGTGGGGACAGGGGGCCGAAACACCATATATTTT. Translation: CAWSVGTGGRNTIYF.

The rearrangement joins TRBV7-9 to TRBJ2-2, with D tentatively TRBD1 or TRBD2 (7 bases each). The V gene's germline CDR1 is SEHNR and CDR2 FQNEAQ (reference sequence). This CDR3 contains 15 residues. The CDR3 reads CATSRGGLGTGELFF. For the CDR3, the DNA is TGTGCGACCTCCAGGGGGGGCCTTGGCACCGGGGAGCTGTTTTTT.

This sequence joins TRBV7-2 and TRBJ1-2, with 9 positions matching TRBD1. Germline CDR1 reads SGHTA; CDR2 reads FQGNSA. Trimming at V came to 4 bases and at J to 2 bases, leaving 2 bases not matched to a gene. The CDR3 contains 14 residues. CDR3 region: CASSSGTGNYGYTF. The CDR3 nucleotides are TGTGCCAGCAGCTCCGGGACAGGGAACTATGGCTACACCTTC.

This rearrangement joins TRBV7-2 to TRBJ1-5; D unresolved. The V gene's germline CDR1 is SGHTA and CDR2 FQGNSA. This CDR3 is built from 13 residues. Trimming took 1 base from V and 6 from J, leaving 7 bases between them. CDR3 loop: CASSLEKGQPQHF. The CDR3 DNA sequence: TGTGCCAGCAGCTTAGAGAAGGGTCAGCCCCAGCATTTT.